This entry lists 32 T cell receptor beta chains sequenced from one sample in a study of T cell responses to AZD1222 COVID-19 vaccine. Assay used: immunoSEQ multiplex PCR; TCRdb lists only in-frame clones, some missing. The sample holds approximately 100,000 clones, approximately 90% seen once. The specimen was peripheral blood, collected on day 0 of AZD1222 vaccination. The receptors derive from an adult in good health.

This chain joins TRBV3-1 (or the pseudogene TRBV3-2) and TRBJ1-1, with 9 bases matching TRBD1. V was clipped by 5 bases and J by 8 bases; unmatched bases: 6. Per germline, CDR1 LGHDT and CDR2 YNNKEL (reference sequence). The CDR3 loop spans 13 amino acids. The CDR3 nucleotides read TGTGCCAGCAGCGGGACAGGGCCGGTAGAAGCTTTCTTT. Translation: CASSGTGPVEAFF.

The chain combines TRBV2 with TRBJ1-2; D is unresolved. V lost 4 bases to trimming and J lost 3 bases, with 9 bases between them. The CDR3 length is 13 residues. Germline values: CDR1 SNHLY, CDR2 FYNNEI. DNA of the CDR3: TGTGCCAGCAGTGCCGACATATACTATGGCTACACCTTC. Amino acids: CASSADIYYGYTF.

This clone appeared a single time. The V gene is TRBV5-6, the J gene TRBJ1-5, with D possibly being TRBD1 (5 bases). Germline loops: CDR1 SGHDT, CDR2 YYEEEE. V lost 2 bases and J 2 bases, leaving 8 bases between the germline ends. CDR3 size: 14 residues. Here the CDR3 DNA reads TGTGCCAGCAGCTTCGAAGGGGGCAATCAGCCCCAGCATTTT. It translates to CASSFEGGNQPQHF.

This chain uses TRBV5-5 with TRBJ2-7, with 8 bases identical to TRBD1. Germline CDR1 and CDR2: SGHKS and YYEKEE (reference sequence). This CDR3 has 14 residues. V was pared by 4 bases and J by 6 bases, with 9 bases of the junction left unmatched. CDR3 sequence (DNA): TGTGCCAGCAGCCCCAGGACAGGGTTTTCCGAGCAGTACTTC. It is translated as CASSPRTGFSEQYF.

J is TRBJ1-1 and V is TRBV4-2; perhaps TRBD1 as D (6 bases). V lost 0 bases and J 11 bases, leaving 16 bases between the germline ends. Germline CDR1 reads LGHNA; CDR2 reads YNFKEQ. The CDR3 runs to 14 residues. The CDR3 reads CASSQDLVGTLAFF. The CDR3 DNA reads TGTGCCAGCAGCCAAGATCTGGTAGGGACATTGGCTTTCTTT.

This chain connects TRBV5-1 to TRBJ1-4, with TRBD1 as a possible D gene (5 bases). From germline, CDR1 is SGHRS and CDR2 YFSETQ. Trimming cost V 0 bases and J 5 bases, with 11 bases left between them. The CDR3 extends over 15 amino acids. The CDR3 DNA reads as TGCGCCAGCAGCTTGGGGAGTTGGGGGAATGAAAAACTGTTTTTT. This gives the protein CASSLGSWGNEKLFF.

The rearrangement links TRBV5-1 to TRBJ1-2; no clear D gene. In germline, CDR1 is SGHRS, CDR2 YFSETQ. The CDR3 has 11 residues. Trimming cost V 0 bases and J 8 bases, with 5 bases left between them. The chain's CDR3 is CASSLEGGYTF. For the CDR3, the DNA is TGCGCCAGCAGCTTGGAAGGAGGCTACACCTTC.

The CDR3 is CASSQDGGENTGELFF. CDR3 nucleotide sequence: TGTGCCAGCAGCCAAGATGGCGGGGAAAACACCGGGGAGCTGTTTTTT. The chain is built from TRBV4-2 and TRBJ2-2; maybe TRBD2 (6 bases). Germline CDR1 is LGHNA and CDR2 is YNFKEQ. The length of the CDR3 is 16 residues. V lost 0 bases to trimming and J lost 2 bases, with 10 bases between them.

This chain links TRBV5-1 with TRBJ1-1; no clear D gene. With 2 bases removed from V and 3 bases from J, the gap between germline ends came to 14 bases. Germline loops: CDR1 SGHRS, CDR2 YFSETQ. The CDR3 consists of 15 residues. The CDR3, as DNA: TGCGCCAGCAGCTTCAGTACGGTTGGCGACACTGAAGCTTTCTTT. It yields the protein CASSFSTVGDTEAFF.

Worth noting for this clone: Other DNA variants within this sample encode the same CDR3. This chain uses TRBV3-1 (or the pseudogene TRBV3-2) with TRBJ1-4; no firm D call. Germline V gene lookup returns CDR1 LGHDT and CDR2 YNNKEL (reference sequence). The CDR3 covers 12 residues. Deletions cut 1 base from V and 8 bases from J, with 5 bases between. The CDR3 DNA is TGTGCCAGCAGCCAAGGGGGAGAAAAACTGTTTTTT. Encoded protein: CASSQGGEKLFF.

This clone was recorded a few times. This rearrangement joins TRBV2 to TRBJ2-3; 12 nucleotides line up with TRBD2. With V trimmed by 6 bases and J by 1 base, 11 bases remained unmatched. CDR3 length: 18 amino acids. The germline CDR1 and CDR2 sequences are SNHLY and FYNNEI. CDR3 sequence (DNA): TGTGCCAGCAGGGCCGGGACTAGCGGGTGGGAGGGCACAGATACGCAGTATTTT. This gives the protein CASRAGTSGWEGTDTQYF.

This clone was seen only once. The chain has TRBV13 and TRBJ1-6; no reliable D call. Per germline, CDR1 PRHDT and CDR2 FYEKMQ (reference sequence). The V gene lost 6 bases and the J gene lost 4 bases, with 13 bases spanning the gap. The CDR3 has 15 residues. CDR3 protein: CASRRGSAYNSPLHF. In DNA form, the CDR3 reads TGTGCCAGCAGACGCGGGAGCGCTTATAATTCACCCCTCCACTTT.

The chain has TRBV28 and TRBJ2-1, with D possibly TRBD2 on 7 matching bases. Between the trimmed V and J ends, which lost 5 bases and 7 bases, there was a span of 21 bases. Germline V lookup: CDR1 MDHEN, CDR2 SYDVKM. The CDR3 has 16 residues. CDR3 residues: CASSRGWGGLENEQFF. As DNA, the CDR3 is TGTGCCAGCAGTCGCGGGTGGGGGGGCCTGGAGAATGAGCAGTTCTTC.

CDR3 DNA: TGTGCCAGCAGTCTCAGACCTAGCTCCTACGAGCAGTACTTC. Protein product: CASSLRPSSYEQYF. V gene TRBV7-2 combines with J gene TRBJ2-7; D unclear. CDR1 is SGHTA, CDR2 FQGNSA, per germline. The V end was cut by 6 bases, the J end by 0 bases, with 12 bases between. This CDR3 contains 14 residues. Full variable domain (missing parts from reference TRBV7-2 and TRBJ2-7): GAGVSQSPSNKVTEKGKDVELRCDPISGHTALYWYRQSLGQGLEFLIYFQGNSAPDKSGLPSDRFSAERTGGSVSTLTIQRTQQEDSAVYLCASSLRPSSYEQYFGPGTRLTVT.

The V call is TRBV6-6, the J call TRBJ2-7; TRBD2 matches 7 bases. CDR3 length equals 14 residues. The V and J ends lost 7 bases and 2 bases, in that order; junction bases with no gene match: 8. Germline V CDR1 and CDR2: MNHNY, SVGAGI (reference sequence). The CDR3 DNA follows: TGTGCCAGCACCGGTCTAGCGGATGCCTACGAGCAGTACTTC. Translating it yields CASTGLADAYEQYF.

This clone has more than one count but fewer than ten. The J gene is TRBJ1-1, the V gene TRBV5-4; D unresolved. V lost 1 base, J lost 5 bases, and 15 bases lay in between. There are 15 residues in the CDR3. Germline CDR1 and CDR2: SGHNT and YYREEE (reference sequence). CDR3 nucleotides: TGTGCCAGCAGCTTGAAGGAGAAGGGAGGGACTGAAGCTTTCTTT. It specifies CASSLKEKGGTEAFF.

The V and J genes are TRBV7-2 and TRBJ1-2; D possibly corresponds to TRBD1 (5 bases). The CDR3 extends over 13 amino acids. Germline loops: CDR1 SGHTA, CDR2 FQGNSA. The V gene lost 1 base and the J gene lost 5 bases, with 8 bases spanning the gap. For the CDR3, the DNA is TGTGCCAGCAGCTTAGGAGGGGTATATGGCTACACCTTC. This gives the protein CASSLGGVYGYTF.

The genes are TRBV6-5 and TRBJ2-5; 7 bases are a match to TRBD1. V dropped 6 bases and J dropped 4; count of bases not matched to a gene: 11. Germline V gene lookup returns CDR1 MNHEY and CDR2 SVGAGI. This CDR3 comprises 15 residues. The CDR3: CASRISFYRGETQYF. The CDR3 nucleotides read TGTGCCAGCAGAATATCGTTCTACAGGGGAGAGACCCAGTACTTC.

The genes are TRBV10-1 and TRBJ1-6, with D unclear. Germline CDR1 is WNHNN and CDR2 is SYGVQD (reference sequence). V lost 0 bases and J 0 bases, leaving 9 bases between the germline ends. This CDR3 is 17 amino acids long. DNA of the CDR3: TGCGCCAGCAGTGAGTCGAAAACGAGCTCCTATAATTCACCCCTCCACTTT. The encoded protein is CASSESKTSSYNSPLHF.

This chain uses TRBV7-9 with TRBJ1-2, with no clear D. The CDR3 loop spans 16 amino acids. Germline values: CDR1 SEHNR, CDR2 FQNEAQ (reference sequence). V gave up 1 base and J gave up 5 bases, with 17 bases separating them. The CDR3 sequence: CASSLVLGEGPYGYTF. The CDR3 nucleotides are TGTGCCAGCAGCTTAGTTTTGGGCGAAGGGCCGTATGGCTACACCTTC.

This chain connects TRBV11-2 to TRBJ2-3, with 7 bases that match TRBD2. The CDR3 spans 14 residues. V dropped 1 base and J dropped 5; count of bases not matched to a gene: 3. Germline CDR1 is SGHAT and CDR2 is FQNNGV. CDR3 loop: CASSLGLAGDTQYF. Here the CDR3 DNA reads TGTGCCAGCAGCTTAGGACTAGCAGGAGATACGCAGTATTTT.

The chain combines TRBV3-1 (or the pseudogene TRBV3-2) with TRBJ1-1; no firm D call. This CDR3 is 13 amino acids long. The V end was cut by 1 base, the J end by 9 bases, with 12 bases between. Germline V gene data show CDR1 as LGHDT and CDR2 as YNNKEL (reference sequence). DNA of the CDR3: TGTGCCAGCAGCCAAGCAGCGCCAGCTCAAGCTTTCTTT. It is translated as CASSQAAPAQAFF.

This CDR3 reads CASSYNGQGGVGYTF. The CDR3 DNA reads as TGTGCCAGCAGTTACAACGGACAGGGAGGAGTTGGCTACACCTTC. V is TRBV6-5 and J is TRBJ1-2, with 8 bases identical to TRBD1. Germline values: CDR1 MNHEY, CDR2 SVGAGI. The CDR3 sequence is 15 residues long. Losses at the gene ends were 2 bases for V and 7 bases for J; bases not matched to a gene: 9.

This clone was detected a few times. The chain recombines TRBV7-9 with TRBJ2-5; 11 nucleotides align to TRBD1. Per germline, CDR1 SEHNR and CDR2 FQNEAQ (reference sequence). J was trimmed by 3 bases and V by 4 bases; bases with no gene match: 1. The CDR3 covers 14 residues. The CDR3 sequence: CASSSGQGEETQYF. Written as DNA, the CDR3 is TGTGCCAGCAGCTCGGGACAGGGGGAAGAGACCCAGTACTTC.

The rearrangement uses TRBV7-9 and TRBJ1-3; D remains unclear. CDR3 length equals 14 residues. The ends were cut back, 5 bases at V and 4 bases at J, with 12 bases in the middle. Germline V gene lookup returns CDR1 SEHNR and CDR2 FQNEAQ (reference sequence). The CDR3, as DNA: TGTGCCAGCAGCCCCCCGACCGGGGGAAACACCATATATTTT. It yields the protein CASSPPTGGNTIYF.

In the case of this clone: This specimen includes other DNA sequences encoding the same CDR3. The chain combines TRBV29-1 with TRBJ1-1, with D possibly being TRBD1 (6 bases). Trimming cost V 3 bases and J 4 bases, with 6 bases left between them. Per germline, CDR1 SQVTM and CDR2 ANQGSEA. The CDR3 covers 11 residues. The CDR3 protein is CSVDRGTEAFF. CDR3 coding DNA: TGCAGCGTTGACAGGGGCACTGAAGCTTTCTTT.

The chain joins TRBV19 to TRBJ1-5; possibly TRBD1 for D (6 bases). The CDR3 extends over 17 amino acids. Germline-derived CDR1 and CDR2 are LNHDA and SQIVND (reference sequence). V shed 5 bases and J shed 7 bases, with 24 bases lying between them. CDR3 sequence: CASSPSGGDFWLQPQHF. The CDR3 DNA is TGTGCCAGTAGTCCGTCTGGGGGCGATTTCTGGCTACAGCCCCAGCATTTT.

The chain links TRBV25-1 to TRBJ2-2; D possibly corresponds to TRBD2 (5 bases). CDR1 is MGHDK and CDR2 is SYGVNS in the germline V gene. V was shortened by 0 bases and J by 2 bases, with 10 bases between the two germline ends. CDR3 length: 16 residues. The CDR3 region has the DNA TGTGCCAGCAGTGAATATAGCGTGCTTAACACCGGGGAGCTGTTTTTT. Translation: CASSEYSVLNTGELFF.

CDR3 region: CASSIWGGDTDTQYF. CDR3 DNA: TGTGCCAGTAGTATATGGGGAGGGGACACAGATACGCAGTATTTT. The chain joins TRBV19 to TRBJ2-3, with TRBD2 matching 7 bases. Per germline, CDR1 LNHDA and CDR2 SQIVND (reference sequence). The V gene end was trimmed by 2 bases and the J gene end by 2 bases; junction bases not matched to a gene: 4. The CDR3 covers 15 residues.

The chain employs TRBV2 and TRBJ2-5; D may match TRBD1 or TRBD2 (7 bases each). This CDR3 spans 15 amino acids. Looked up from germline, CDR1 is SNHLY and CDR2 is FYNNEI. V lost 7 bases and J 1 base, leaving 16 bases between the germline ends. The CDR3 coding sequence is TGTGCCAGCAATCGGCAGGGGGGGCTCCAAGAGACCCAGTACTTC. This codes for CASNRQGGLQETQYF.

The chain recombines TRBV27 with TRBJ1-1, with D hard to call. Germline V lookup: CDR1 MNHEY, CDR2 SMNVEV (reference sequence). Trimming took 2 bases from V and 0 from J, leaving 7 bases between them. The CDR3 covers 14 residues. The CDR3 loop reads CASSLTRMNTEAFF. The CDR3 coding sequence is TGTGCCAGCAGTTTAACCCGGATGAACACTGAAGCTTTCTTT.

This chain uses TRBV9 with TRBJ2-2; perhaps D is TRBD1 or TRBD2 (5 bases each). V shed 4 bases and J shed 5 bases, with 18 bases lying between them. Germline CDR1 and CDR2: SGDLS and YYNGEE. This CDR3 spans 16 amino acids. The chain's CDR3 is CASSSNPGPDTGELFF. The CDR3 DNA follows: TGTGCCAGCAGCTCAAACCCGGGACCTGATACCGGGGAGCTGTTTTTT. The variable domain in full, completed from reference TRBV9 and TRBJ2-2, reads DSGVTQTPKHLITATGQRVTLRCSPRSGDLSVYWYQQSLDQGLQFLIQYYNGEERAKGNILERFSAQQFPDLHSELNLSSLELGDSALYFCASSSNPGPDTGELFFGEGSRLTVL.